This T cell receptor beta chain derives from a study of human versus mouse CDR3 diversity and MHC coevolution. General study points: Human T cells underwent selection on over five different MHC II alleles. Among all groups, two of three human donors showed least clonal inequality.

TCRdb's copy holds only in-frame clones and misses some; the assay was immunoSEQ multiplex PCR. The repertoire holds more than 60,000 clones, with around 93% as singletons. Germline V gene lookup returns CDR1 GTSNPN and CDR2 SVGIG (reference sequence). This CDR3 spans 15 amino acids. Between the trimmed V and J ends, which lost 4 bases and 4 bases, there was a span of 18 bases. Naive CD4 T cells were sorted as CD45RO-negative, CD62L-positive. Note on this clone: The antigen is undetermined.

The chain recombines TRBV30 with TRBJ2-3, with D possibly matching TRBD1 (8 bases). The clonotype was recovered from a person aged 30-69 years in good health. Sequenced material: naive CD4+ T cells from blood. Subset in this sample: CD45RO-negative CD62L-positive naive CD4 T cells. Written as DNA, the CDR3 is TGTGCCTGGAATGGAGACAGGGGAGGGTCAGATACGCAGTATTTT. As protein: CAWNGDRGGSDTQYF.